The present entry profiles one T cell receptor (beta chain) with its context. This sample is drawn from a study of blood T cell repertoires in COVID-19. Generated by immunoSEQ multiplex PCR, the TCRdb table keeps only in-frame clones and is missing some. The profile shows about 100,000 clones, approximately 86% of them singletons. This receptor was taken from a man aged 50-60 years with active or convalescent COVID-19. The sequencing input was peripheral blood.

In DNA form, the CDR3 reads TGTGCCAGCTCGTCCGGGACAGGGAGTGGCTACACCTTC. Amino acid sequence: CASSSGTGSGYTF. V and J are TRBV18 and TRBJ1-2; the match to TRBD1 covers 9 bases. With 6 bases clipped from V and 7 bases from J, the junction kept 6 bases outside the gene matches. Germline V gene data show CDR1 as KGHSH and CDR2 as LQKENI. This CDR3 spans 13 amino acids.